These 30 T cell receptor beta chains were all obtained from the same sample, sequenced in a study of blood T cell repertoires in COVID-19. Some clones are missing from TCRdb's copy, which holds only in-frame ones; the method was immunoSEQ multiplex PCR. The sample holds over 400,000 clones, 80% to 90% seen once. The specimen sequenced was peripheral blood. Every receptor here comes from a human donor in a cohort sampled during active COVID-19.

The CDR3, as DNA: TGTGCCAGCTCGCAGGACAGTTTTTACGAGCAGTACTTC. Translating it yields CASSQDSFYEQYF. The rearrangement links TRBV18 to TRBJ2-7, with D possibly being TRBD1 (6 bases). The germline CDR1 and CDR2 sequences are KGHSH and LQKENI. V was trimmed by 6 bases and J by 4 bases, leaving 13 bases between them. CDR3 size: 13 residues.

The V call is TRBV9, the J call TRBJ1-6; TRBD1 aligns across 11 bases. CDR1 and CDR2 from the germline V gene are SGDLS and YYNGEE. V lost 0 bases and J lost 8; bases outside the gene matches: 4. The CDR3 loop spans 16 amino acids. Here the CDR3 reads CASSVEDRGLYSPLHF. For the CDR3, the DNA is TGTGCCAGCAGCGTAGAGGACAGGGGGCTTTATTCACCCCTCCACTTT.

The chain uses TRBV7-2 and TRBJ2-5; the match to TRBD2 covers 8 bases. Trimming took 4 bases from V and 9 from J; bases not matched to a gene: 13. This CDR3 has 15 amino acids. Germline V gene sequence: CDR1 SGHTA, CDR2 FQGNSA. This CDR3 is CASSSLIAGNLPQYF. DNA of the CDR3: TGTGCCAGCAGCTCCCTGATAGCGGGGAATCTGCCCCAGTACTTC.

The chain carries TRBV24-1 and TRBJ1-2, with D tentatively TRBD1 (5 bases). The CDR3 spans 14 residues. Trimming took 6 bases from V and 4 from J, leaving 14 bases between them. Per germline, CDR1 KGHDR and CDR2 SFDVKD. As DNA, the CDR3 is TGTGCCACCAGTCAGGGAGGGAACCTCTATGGCTACACCTTC. It codes for CATSQGGNLYGYTF.

V usage is TRBV11-2 and J usage is TRBJ2-3; 8 bases line up with TRBD2. Germline V gene lookup returns CDR1 SGHAT and CDR2 FQNNGV. The CDR3 is made up of 12 amino acids. Trimming at V came to 5 bases and at J to 10 bases, leaving 5 bases not matched to a gene. The CDR3 reads CASSVTSGPQYF. The CDR3 nucleotides are TGTGCCAGCAGCGTAACTAGCGGACCGCAGTATTTT.

This rearrangement joins TRBV6-2 or TRBV6-3 to TRBJ1-2, with TRBD1 matching over 11 bases. This CDR3 contains 14 residues. V trimming: 5 bases; J trimming: 8 bases; junction bases outside the gene matches: 7. CDR1 is MNHEY and CDR2 is SVGEGT in the germline V gene. CDR3 loop: CASSGQGAMLGYTF. CDR3 sequence (DNA): TGTGCCAGCAGTGGACAGGGGGCCATGCTGGGCTACACCTTC.

The chain combines TRBV12-3 or TRBV12-4 with TRBJ2-7; 8 bases are a match to TRBD1. The CDR3 is made up of 13 amino acids. With 6 bases clipped from V and 6 bases from J, the junction kept 7 bases outside the gene matches. The CDR3 DNA reads TGTGCCAGCAGCCTTGGACAGGGAAGCGAGCAGTACTTC. Amino acids: CASSLGQGSEQYF.

This clone turned up a few times. The rearrangement links TRBV3-1 (or the pseudogene TRBV3-2) to TRBJ1-2; D gene ambiguous. V was pared by 4 bases and J by 8 bases, with 14 bases between. Germline-derived CDR1 and CDR2 are LGHDT and YNNKEL (reference sequence). The CDR3 consists of 13 residues. The CDR3: CASSPLAPLGYTF. DNA for the CDR3: TGTGCCAGCAGCCCCTTAGCGCCACTAGGCTACACCTTC.

The V call is TRBV3-1 (or the pseudogene TRBV3-2), the J call TRBJ2-7; TRBD2 matches at 14 bases. CDR3 length: 19 amino acids. The germline CDR1 and CDR2 sequences are LGHDT and YNNKEL (reference sequence). V lost 0 bases, J lost 2 bases, and 9 bases stayed unmatched. CDR3 bases: TGTGCCAGCAGCCAAGAGACCGGGACTAGCGGGAGTGGCCCCTACGAGCAGTACTTC. Amino acids: CASSQETGTSGSGPYEQYF.

The chain combines TRBV2 with TRBJ1-2, with 7 bases lining up with TRBD1. The CDR3 spans 12 residues. CDR1 and CDR2 (germline): SNHLY, FYNNEI. The junction had 5 bases not matched to a gene; V was cut back by 5 bases and J by 8 bases. The CDR3 protein is CASSFTGEGYTF. The CDR3 DNA sequence: TGTGCCAGCAGTTTTACAGGGGAGGGCTACACCTTC. Full variable domain (remainder filled in from reference TRBV2 and TRBJ1-2): EPEVTQTPSHQVTQMGQEVILRCVPISNHLYFYWYRQILGQKVEFLVSFYNNEISEKSEIFDDQFSVERPDGSNFTLKIRSTKLEDSAMYFCASSFTGEGYTFGSGTRLTVV.

This sequence joins TRBV5-1 and TRBJ1-1; 8 bases fit TRBD1. The CDR3 has 14 residues. V was clipped by 4 bases and J by 1 base; unmatched bases: 3. CDR1 SGHRS and CDR2 YFSETQ come from the germline V gene. Here the CDR3 DNA reads TGCGCCAGCAGCGAACAGGGGGGGAACACTGAAGCTTTCTTT. Encoded protein: CASSEQGGNTEAFF.

The rearrangement joins TRBV6-5 to TRBJ2-7; TRBD1 aligns across 7 bases. Trimming cost V 7 bases and J 0 bases; bases outside gene matches: 9. This CDR3 spans 15 amino acids. From germline, CDR1 is MNHEY and CDR2 SVGAGI. CDR3: CASNQGQLSSYEQYF. Here the CDR3 DNA reads TGTGCCAGCAACCAGGGACAGCTGAGCTCCTACGAGCAGTACTTC.

As DNA, the CDR3 is TGTGCCAGCAGCGGGACCTACAGGGGTTACAATGAGCAGTTCTTC. This translates into CASSGTYRGYNEQFF. The rearrangement joins TRBV9 to TRBJ2-1, with 7 bases aligning to TRBD1. The germline CDR1 and CDR2 sequences are SGDLS and YYNGEE. V was clipped by 3 bases and J by 4 bases; unmatched bases: 7. This CDR3 is 15 amino acids long.

The chain carries TRBV11-3 and TRBJ2-6; no clear D gene. The CDR3 contains 16 residues. Trimming pared 1 base from V and 0 bases from J, leaving 7 bases between. Germline-derived CDR1 and CDR2 are SGHNT and YENEEA. CDR3 nucleotide sequence: TGTGCCAGCAGCTTAGGAGGCGGCTCTGGGGCCAACGTCCTGACTTTC. It translates to CASSLGGGSGANVLTF.

This chain connects TRBV27 to TRBJ2-5, with 8 nucleotides matching TRBD1. CDR3 size: 15 residues. Unmatched junction bases numbered 9, after V lost 4 bases and J lost 5 bases. Per germline, CDR1 MNHEY and CDR2 SMNVEV (reference sequence). CDR3 coding DNA: TGTGCCAGCAGTTCTTACAGGGGGAATGGCGAGACCCAGTACTTC. It translates to CASSSYRGNGETQYF.

This clone appeared a few times. The CDR3 is CASSLVAANSYNEQFF. The CDR3 region has the DNA TGTGCCAGCAGCTTAGTAGCGGCAAACTCCTACAATGAGCAGTTCTTC. The rearrangement joins TRBV7-8 to TRBJ2-1, with D perhaps TRBD2 (6 bases). The CDR3 runs 16 residues. V was clipped by 1 base and J by 0 bases, with 10 bases between them. Germline values: CDR1 SGHVS, CDR2 FQNEAQ.

The chain couples TRBV4-3 to TRBJ2-4; 9 bases match TRBD2. Germline-derived CDR1 and CDR2 are LGHNA and YSLEER. This CDR3 is built from 18 residues. The trim removed 2 bases at V and 0 bases at J, leaving 8 bases unmatched. CDR3 sequence: CASSQRLSSGKAKNIQYF. The CDR3 DNA is TGCGCCAGCAGCCAAAGACTCTCTAGCGGGAAAGCCAAAAACATTCAGTACTTC.

This clone was seen just once. The V gene is TRBV5-1, the J gene TRBJ2-7, with D maybe TRBD1 (6 bases). V was trimmed by 2 bases and J by 2 bases, leaving 23 bases between them. Germline assignment: CDR1 SGHRS and CDR2 YFSETQ. This CDR3 has 18 amino acids. The chain's CDR3 is CASSLGFGQKDTPYEQYF. The CDR3 DNA sequence: TGCGCCAGCAGCTTAGGCTTCGGACAGAAAGATACTCCCTACGAGCAGTACTTC.

In its sample, this clone was seen a few times. The chain is built from TRBV5-6 and TRBJ1-6; tentative D call: TRBD1 (5 bases). CDR3 length: 16 residues. Trimming removed 4 bases at V and 10 bases at J, with 21 bases between. Germline V lookup: CDR1 SGHDT, CDR2 YYEEEE. CDR3 region: CASSPPGLRGGSPLHF. For the CDR3, the DNA is TGTGCCAGCAGCCCTCCCGGGCTGAGGGGAGGATCACCCCTCCACTTT.

This chain uses TRBV18 with TRBJ2-7; 13 bases line up with TRBD2. This CDR3 comprises 16 residues. Germline values: CDR1 KGHSH, CDR2 LQKENI. V gave up 6 bases and J gave up 2 bases; unmatched junction bases: 7. CDR3 loop: CASSPTTSGRAYEQYF. CDR3 bases: TGTGCCAGCTCCCCAACAACTAGCGGGAGGGCCTACGAGCAGTACTTC.

As regards this clone: A junction boundary mismatches the germline segment, possibly from a read error. The rearrangement uses TRBV3-1 (or the pseudogene TRBV3-2) and TRBJ2-7; D remains unclear. This CDR3 comprises 13 residues. Germline-derived CDR1 and CDR2 are LGHDT and YNNKEL (reference sequence). The CDR3 region has the DNA TGTGCCAGCAGCCAAGATGTGCGACTCGCGCAGTTATTC. This gives the protein CASSQDVRLAQLF.

The V gene is TRBV2, the J gene TRBJ2-1, with D possibly matching TRBD2 (5 bases). Germline V gives CDR1 SNHLY, CDR2 FYNNEI. This CDR3 has 16 residues. V dropped 4 bases and J dropped 5 bases, with 18 bases sitting between them. The CDR3 reads CASSARSTGYNNEQFF. For the CDR3, the DNA is TGTGCCAGCAGTGCCCGTTCTACGGGATACAACAATGAGCAGTTCTTC.

This chain joins TRBV5-1 and TRBJ2-1; 11 nucleotides line up with TRBD2. This CDR3 region has 13 residues. The trim removed 0 bases at V and 15 bases at J, leaving 5 bases unmatched. Germline V gene sequence: CDR1 SGHRS, CDR2 YFSETQ. The CDR3 DNA follows: TGCGCCAGCAGCTTGGGGGATAGCGGGAGGGTGTTCTTC. Residues: CASSLGDSGRVFF.

The V gene is TRBV5-1, the J gene TRBJ2-5; D is unclear. Trimming stripped 1 base from V and 6 bases from J, with 7 bases between. The CDR3 sequence is 12 residues long. CDR1 is SGHRS, CDR2 YFSETQ, per germline. In DNA form, the CDR3 reads TGCGCCAGCAGCTTGATGTCTCAGACCCAGTACTTC. Residues: CASSLMSQTQYF.

This chain connects TRBV2 to TRBJ2-5; 12 nucleotides agree with TRBD2. CDR1 is SNHLY, CDR2 FYNNEI, per germline. This CDR3 comprises 15 residues. V lost 4 bases to trimming and J lost 5 bases; unmatched junction nucleotides: 5. In DNA, the CDR3 is TGTGCCAGCAGTGTTTCTCTAGCGGGGGGGGAGACCCAGTACTTC. It translates to CASSVSLAGGETQYF.

V is TRBV3-1 (or the pseudogene TRBV3-2) and J is TRBJ1-1; D call uncertain. The V end was cut by 4 bases, the J end by 4 bases, with 19 bases between. Germline CDR1 is LGHDT and CDR2 is YNNKEL (reference sequence). The CDR3 consists of 16 residues. The CDR3 reads CASSPRNTALATEAFF. DNA of the CDR3: TGTGCCAGCAGCCCAAGAAACACAGCCCTGGCCACTGAAGCTTTCTTT.

This clone came up once. J is TRBJ2-5 and V is TRBV2, with 9 positions matching TRBD2. J lost 3 bases, V lost 4 bases, and 6 bases had no gene match. Germline CDR1 reads SNHLY; CDR2 reads FYNNEI. CDR3 length: 15 amino acids. Here the CDR3 reads CASSGSPSGKETQYF. CDR3 DNA sequence: TGTGCCAGCAGTGGATCCCCTAGCGGGAAAGAGACCCAGTACTTC.

The rearrangement uses TRBV12-1 and TRBJ2-1; TRBD2 is the table's D call, not checked against the DNA. TRBV12-1 is deemed a pseudogene. There are 17 residues in the CDR3. The CDR3 DNA reads as TGTGCCAGCAGCCCCGGGACTAGTGAGGGTCTGGGGAATGAGCAGTTCTTC. This sequence encodes CASSPGTSEGLGNEQFF.

As to this clone: Other nucleotide sequences from this sample produce the same CDR3. This chain joins TRBV6-5 and TRBJ1-1; no firm D call. Trimming removed 0 bases from V and 1 base from J, with 6 bases in between. CDR3 size: 14 residues. Germline V gene sequence: CDR1 MNHEY, CDR2 SVGAGI. This CDR3 is CASSYSRGNTEAFF. The CDR3 coding sequence is TGTGCCAGCAGTTACTCGAGAGGGAACACTGAAGCTTTCTTT.

The rearrangement links TRBV12-3 or TRBV12-4 to TRBJ1-1; D is unresolved. The CDR3 totals 13 residues. V was clipped by 1 base and J by 9 bases, with 12 bases between them. The CDR3 here is CASSLVPVGQAFF. In DNA, the CDR3 is TGTGCCAGCAGTTTAGTTCCGGTCGGTCAAGCTTTCTTT.